The rows below give T cell receptor beta chains drawn from one sample of a study of T cell responses to AZD1222 COVID-19 vaccine. The assay was immunoSEQ multiplex PCR, and TCRdb's table has in-frame clones only and misses some. The sample records around 85,000 clones, 85% to 90% being singletons. The input for sequencing was peripheral blood, taken 28 days after the second AZD1222 dose. The source of these receptors is an adult who received the AZD1222 COVID-19 vaccine. Each CDR3 is given with its conserved first and last residue. A D gene is named only where the DNA matches it firmly.

TRBV5-1 | - | CASSLEGGSMSGYTF
TRBV27 | TRBD1 | CASSWKGGIDTEAFF
TRBV27 | TRBD1 | CASSPGQEDLEVF
TRBV27 | - | CASSPTKDSNEQFF
TRBV14 | TRBD1 | CASSQVKTGVHGYTF
TRBV4-1 | - | CASSQRSGYEQYF
TRBV6-1 | TRBD1 | CASSPWAGTVTEAFF
TRBV5-1 | TRBD1 | CASSPPTGQGAYGYTF
TRBV2 | - | CASSDMSSYNSPLHF
TRBV11-3 | - | CASSTYESGGGQPQHF
TRBV9 | - | CASSKGLYNEQFF
TRBV6-1 | TRBD1 | CASSESGGRTEAFF
TRBV7-2 | - | CASSLFRTYTSPLHF
TRBV6-5 | - | CASSRIGVSGNTIYF
TRBV18 | - | CASSPAFSGNTIYF
TRBV5-4 | - | CASSLSGTQYF
TRBV18 | - | CASSPTGINSPLHF
TRBV2 | - | CASSELPGHGYTF
TRBV10-3 | TRBD1 | CAISESRQGGSPLHF
TRBV10-3 | - | CAISADADTQYF
TRBV20-1 | TRBD2 | CSASALAGGDYEQYF
TRBV5-1 | TRBD1 | CASSLGGQQSYGYTF
TRBV5-4 | TRBD1 | CASSLGGGQGANGYTF
TRBV4-2 | - | CASSQVNFPLLEKLFF
TRBV6-1 | - | CASSEALSGGGYGYTF
TRBV12-3/TRBV12-4 | - | CASSLVSNQPQHF
TRBV5-1 | - | CASQGAKNIQYF